This entry concerns a single T cell receptor (beta chain). Antigen unknown. Donors were nominally healthy when sampled, though unrecorded immune exposures were likely. Trimming removed 5 bases from V and 8 bases from J, with 13 bases in between. CDR3 length: 13 amino acids. The germline CDR1 and CDR2 sequences are MNHEY and SVGAGI. This sample stems from a study of cytomegalovirus exposure and HLA in healthy donors. Study-wide context: Researchers previously reported finding fewer than 140 million unique TCR beta sequences from around 200 million T cells. General study findings and limits: In an earlier analysis, most TCR beta V segments were productive about 87% or about 30% of the time.

Use of 60 Vbeta and 13 Jbeta primers characterized the PCR. Profiling relied on immunoSEQ multiplex PCR, and the TCRdb table lists in-frame clones only, not all of them. The sample has 120,000 or so clones, around 78% seen once. The sequence came from a middle-aged woman in good health and CMV-seronegative. Sequencing input: PBMCs. V and J are TRBV6-5 and TRBJ2-1; perhaps TRBD2 as D (6 bases). The CDR3 is CASSTSGLDEQFF. The DNA of the CDR3 is TGTGCCAGCAGTACATCGGGACTCGATGAGCAGTTCTTC.